Sequencing of this T cell receptor (beta chain) was carried out in a study of blood T cells in healthy people across ages. The CDR3 has 12 amino acids. Germline-derived CDR1 and CDR2 are SGHTA and FQGNSA. V was shortened by 4 bases and J by 12 bases, with 13 bases between the two germline ends. In this sample, this clonotype turned up many times. A second roughly 6 to 11 cycle PCR used barcoded and J-beta primers. The yield of each sample was at least 3 million CDR3-containing paired-end reads. TCRdb re-analysed the 5' RACE reads in MiXCR, keeping a single row per CDR3 protein. The sample records some 900,000 distinct CDR3 sequences, around 28% being singletons.

Sequenced material: blood. The V and J genes are TRBV7-2 and TRBJ2-1; D tentatively reads TRBD1 or TRBD2 (5 bases each). The receptor was derived from a woman of 80 years or more in good health. The CDR3 region is CASSSGRLLQFF. The CDR3 DNA sequence: TGTGCCAGCAGCTCGGGACGGCTTTTGCAGTTCTTC.